The present T cell receptor beta chain was sequenced within a study of blood T cell repertoires in COVID-19. The wider study: The study drew acute and convalescent COVID-19 samples from the United States, Italy and Spain. PBMCs, B-cell-depleted T cells, or T cells provided the cDNA or gDNA that made up the material.

V dropped 7 bases and J dropped 2 bases, with 12 bases sitting between them. Germline-derived CDR1 and CDR2 are LNHDA and SQIVND (reference sequence). CDR3 length equals 15 residues. Methods used by the authors: Amplified reference gene primers provided the basis for estimating nucleated cell counts. The repertoire was sequenced with immunoSEQ multiplex PCR; TCRdb's copy has only in-frame clones and lacks some. The V and J calls and clone size come from that table; D and trimming were worked out from the DNA. The sample holds 120,000 or so clones, around 82% seen once. The chain couples TRBV19 to TRBJ2-6, with D tentatively TRBD2 (5 bases). The material sequenced was peripheral blood. This TCR came from a woman in her sixties or seventies with acute or convalescent COVID-19. The DNA of the CDR3 is TGTGCCAGTACCTGGGCGGGTGCTGGGGCCAACGTCCTGACTTTC. Amino acids: CASTWAGAGANVLTF. The whole variable domain, filled in from reference TRBV19 and TRBJ2-6, reads DGGITQSPKYLFRKEGQNVTLSCEQNLNHDAMYWYRQDPGQGLRLIYYSQIVNDFQKGDIAEGYSVSREKKESFPLTVTSAQKNPTAFYLCASTWAGAGANVLTFGAGSRLTVL.